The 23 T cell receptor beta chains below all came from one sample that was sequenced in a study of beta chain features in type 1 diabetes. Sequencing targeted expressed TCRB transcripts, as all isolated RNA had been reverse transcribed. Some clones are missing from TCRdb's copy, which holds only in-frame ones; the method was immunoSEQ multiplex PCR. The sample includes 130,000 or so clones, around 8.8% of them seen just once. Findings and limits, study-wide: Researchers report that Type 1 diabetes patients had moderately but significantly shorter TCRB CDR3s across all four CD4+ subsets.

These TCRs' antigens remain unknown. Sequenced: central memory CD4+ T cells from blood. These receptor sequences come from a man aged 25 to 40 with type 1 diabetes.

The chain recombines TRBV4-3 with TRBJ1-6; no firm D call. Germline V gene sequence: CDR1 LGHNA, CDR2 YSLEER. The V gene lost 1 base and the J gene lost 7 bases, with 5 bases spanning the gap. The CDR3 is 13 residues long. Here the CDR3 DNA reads TGCGCCAGCAGCCAAGCCGGGAATTCACCCCTCCACTTT. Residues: CASSQAGNSPLHF.

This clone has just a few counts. Written as DNA, the CDR3 is TGTGCCAGCAGTGGACAGGGTGGTGCAGATACGCAGTATTTT. It translates to CASSGQGGADTQYF. This sequence joins TRBV6-1 and TRBJ2-3; 7 bases fit TRBD1. The germline CDR1 and CDR2 sequences are MNHNS and SASEGT. CDR3 size: 14 residues. The J segment lost 4 bases and the V segment lost 4 bases, leaving 5 bases of the junction unmatched.

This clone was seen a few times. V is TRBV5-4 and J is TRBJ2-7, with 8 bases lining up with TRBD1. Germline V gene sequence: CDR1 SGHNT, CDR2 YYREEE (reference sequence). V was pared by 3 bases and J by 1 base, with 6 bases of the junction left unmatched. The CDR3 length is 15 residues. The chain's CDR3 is CASSSPGQASYEQYF. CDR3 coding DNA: TGTGCCAGCAGCTCCCCGGGACAGGCTTCCTACGAGCAGTACTTC.

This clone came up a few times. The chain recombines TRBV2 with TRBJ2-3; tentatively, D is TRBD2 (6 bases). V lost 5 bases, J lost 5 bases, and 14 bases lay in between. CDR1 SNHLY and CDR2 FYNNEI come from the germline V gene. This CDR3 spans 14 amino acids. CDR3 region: CASSLRVGGDTQYF. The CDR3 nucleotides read TGTGCCAGCAGTCTCCGGGTCGGGGGAGATACGCAGTATTTT. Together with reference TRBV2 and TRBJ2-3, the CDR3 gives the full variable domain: EPEVTQTPSHQVTQMGQEVILRCVPISNHLYFYWYRQILGQKVEFLVSFYNNEISEKSEIFDDQFSVERPDGSNFTLKIRSTKLEDSAMYFCASSLRVGGDTQYFGPGTRLTVL.

The CDR3 nucleotides read TGTGCCAGCAGCGCCCCCGGACAGGGGAACGGTTATGGCTACACCTTC. This codes for CASSAPGQGNGYGYTF. The rearrangement links TRBV7-9 to TRBJ1-2; the match to TRBD1 covers 9 bases. Germline V lookup: CDR1 SEHNR, CDR2 FQNEAQ (reference sequence). This CDR3 contains 16 residues. The trim removed 5 bases at V and 5 bases at J, leaving 12 bases unmatched. The variable domain in full, completed from reference TRBV7-9 and TRBJ1-2, reads DTGVSQNPRHKITKRGQNVTFRCDPISEHNRLYWYRQTLGQGPEFLTYFQNEAQLEKSRLLSDRFSAERPKGSFSTLEIQRTEQGDSAMYLCASSAPGQGNGYGYTFGSGTRLTVV.

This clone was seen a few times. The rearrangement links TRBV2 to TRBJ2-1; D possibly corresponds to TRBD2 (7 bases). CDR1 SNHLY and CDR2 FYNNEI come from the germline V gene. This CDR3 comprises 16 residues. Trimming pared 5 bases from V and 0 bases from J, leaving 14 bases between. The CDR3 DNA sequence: TGTGCCAGCAGTTGGGAGGGGGGAAGCTCCTACAATGAGCAGTTCTTC. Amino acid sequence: CASSWEGGSSYNEQFF.

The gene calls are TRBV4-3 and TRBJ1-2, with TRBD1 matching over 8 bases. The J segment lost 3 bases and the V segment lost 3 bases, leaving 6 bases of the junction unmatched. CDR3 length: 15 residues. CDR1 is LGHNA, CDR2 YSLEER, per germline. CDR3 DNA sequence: TGCGCCAGCAGCCATACAGGGGGAAGGGACTATGGCTACACCTTC. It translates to CASSHTGGRDYGYTF.

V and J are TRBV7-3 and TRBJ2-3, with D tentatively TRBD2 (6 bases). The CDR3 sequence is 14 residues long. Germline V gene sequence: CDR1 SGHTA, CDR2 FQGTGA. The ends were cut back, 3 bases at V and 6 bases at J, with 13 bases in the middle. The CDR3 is CASSLGRGSDTQYF. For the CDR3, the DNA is TGTGCCAGCAGCTTGGGTCGGGGGTCCGATACGCAGTATTTT.

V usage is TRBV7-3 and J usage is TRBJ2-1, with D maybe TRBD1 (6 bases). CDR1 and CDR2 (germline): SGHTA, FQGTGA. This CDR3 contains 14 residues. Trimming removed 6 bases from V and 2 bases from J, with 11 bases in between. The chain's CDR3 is CASSQSGAYNEQFF. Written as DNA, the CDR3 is TGTGCCAGCAGTCAATCAGGGGCCTACAATGAGCAGTTCTTC.

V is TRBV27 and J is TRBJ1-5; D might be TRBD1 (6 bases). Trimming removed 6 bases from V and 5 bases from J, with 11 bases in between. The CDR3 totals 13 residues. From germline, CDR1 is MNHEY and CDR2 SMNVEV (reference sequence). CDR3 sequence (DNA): TGTGCCAGCAGGGGGACACACGATCAGCCCCAGCATTTT. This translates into CASRGTHDQPQHF.

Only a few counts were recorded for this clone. The CDR3 DNA follows: TGTGCCAGCAGCCCCTCTCCCTACTCCTACGAGCAGTACTTC. Amino acids: CASSPSPYSYEQYF. The chain carries TRBV7-2 and TRBJ2-7; D is unclear. CDR1 is SGHTA and CDR2 is FQGNSA in the germline V gene. This CDR3 contains 14 residues. V dropped 5 bases and J dropped 0 bases, with 11 bases sitting between them.

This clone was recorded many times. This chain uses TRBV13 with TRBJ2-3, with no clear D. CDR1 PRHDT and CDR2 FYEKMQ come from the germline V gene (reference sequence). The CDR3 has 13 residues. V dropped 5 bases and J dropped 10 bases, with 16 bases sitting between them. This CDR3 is CASSPRRFHAQYF. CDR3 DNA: TGTGCCAGCAGCCCTAGACGTTTCCATGCGCAGTATTTT.

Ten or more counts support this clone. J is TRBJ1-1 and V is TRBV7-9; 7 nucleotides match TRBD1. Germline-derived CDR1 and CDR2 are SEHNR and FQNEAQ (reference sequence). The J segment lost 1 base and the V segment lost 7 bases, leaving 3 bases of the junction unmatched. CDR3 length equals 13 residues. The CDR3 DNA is TGTGCCAGCACGGGACAGCCGAACACTGAAGCTTTCTTT. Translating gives CASTGQPNTEAFF.

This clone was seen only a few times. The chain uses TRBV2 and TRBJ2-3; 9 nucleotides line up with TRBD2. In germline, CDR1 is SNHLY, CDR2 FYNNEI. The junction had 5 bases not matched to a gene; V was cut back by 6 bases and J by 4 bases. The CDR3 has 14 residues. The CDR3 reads CASSTGLASDTQYF. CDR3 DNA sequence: TGTGCCAGCAGCACGGGACTAGCTTCAGATACGCAGTATTTT.

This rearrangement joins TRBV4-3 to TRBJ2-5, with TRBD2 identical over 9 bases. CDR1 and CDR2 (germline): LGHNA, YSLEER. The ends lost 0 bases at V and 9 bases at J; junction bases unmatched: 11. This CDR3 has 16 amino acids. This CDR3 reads CASSQDRAGGPGAQYF. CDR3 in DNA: TGCGCCAGCAGCCAAGACCGAGCGGGGGGCCCCGGGGCCCAGTACTTC.

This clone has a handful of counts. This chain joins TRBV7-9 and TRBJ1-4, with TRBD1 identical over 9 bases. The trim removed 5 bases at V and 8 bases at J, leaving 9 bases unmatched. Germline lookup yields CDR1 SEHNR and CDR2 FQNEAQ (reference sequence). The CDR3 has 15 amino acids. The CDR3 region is CASSPPGQGNEKLFF. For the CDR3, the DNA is TGTGCCAGCAGCCCGCCGGGACAGGGAAACGAAAAACTGTTTTTT.

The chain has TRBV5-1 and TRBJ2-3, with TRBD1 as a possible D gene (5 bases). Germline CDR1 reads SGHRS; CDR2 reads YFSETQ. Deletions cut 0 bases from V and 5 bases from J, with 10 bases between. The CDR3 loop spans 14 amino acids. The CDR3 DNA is TGCGCCAGCAGCTTGGTGGGGCCGGGAGATACGCAGTATTTT. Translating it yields CASSLVGPGDTQYF.

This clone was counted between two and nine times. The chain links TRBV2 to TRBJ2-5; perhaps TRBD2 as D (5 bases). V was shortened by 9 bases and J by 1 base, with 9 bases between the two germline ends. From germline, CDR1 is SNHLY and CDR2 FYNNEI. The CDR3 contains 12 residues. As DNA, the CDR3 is TGTGCCAGTTTTGGGAGCCAAGAGACCCAGTACTTC. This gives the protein CASFGSQETQYF.

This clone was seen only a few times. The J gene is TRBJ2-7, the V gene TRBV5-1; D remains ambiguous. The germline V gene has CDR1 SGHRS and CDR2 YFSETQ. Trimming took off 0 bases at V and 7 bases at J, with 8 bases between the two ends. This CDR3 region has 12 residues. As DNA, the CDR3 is TGCGCCAGCAGCTTGGAGAGGTCGGAGCAGTACTTC. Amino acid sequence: CASSLERSEQYF.

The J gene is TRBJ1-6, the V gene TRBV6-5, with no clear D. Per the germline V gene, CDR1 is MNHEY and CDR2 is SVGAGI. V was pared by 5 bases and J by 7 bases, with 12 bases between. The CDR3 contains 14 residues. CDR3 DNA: TGTGCCAGCAGTCCTAAGGAGAAAAATTCACCCCTCCACTTT. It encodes CASSPKEKNSPLHF.

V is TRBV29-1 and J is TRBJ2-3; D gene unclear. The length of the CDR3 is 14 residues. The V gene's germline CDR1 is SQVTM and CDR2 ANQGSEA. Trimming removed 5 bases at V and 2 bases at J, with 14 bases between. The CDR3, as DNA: TGCAGCGTTAGACGGGTCCCAGACACAGATACGCAGTATTTT. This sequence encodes CSVRRVPDTDTQYF.

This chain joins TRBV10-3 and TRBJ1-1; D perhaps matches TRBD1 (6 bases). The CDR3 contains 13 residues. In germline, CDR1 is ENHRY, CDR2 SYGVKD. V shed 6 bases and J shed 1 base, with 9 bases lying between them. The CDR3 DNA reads TGTGCCATCAGCCTGACAGGGAACACTGAAGCTTTCTTT. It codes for CAISLTGNTEAFF.

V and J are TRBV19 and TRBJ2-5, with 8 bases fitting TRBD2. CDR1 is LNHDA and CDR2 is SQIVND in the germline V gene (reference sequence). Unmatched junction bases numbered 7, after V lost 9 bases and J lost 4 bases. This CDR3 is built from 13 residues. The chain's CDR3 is CASKSGGGETQYF. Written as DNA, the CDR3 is TGTGCCAGCAAGAGCGGGGGAGGAGAGACCCAGTACTTC. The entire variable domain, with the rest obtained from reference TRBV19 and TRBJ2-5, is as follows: DGGITQSPKYLFRKEGQNVTLSCEQNLNHDAMYWYRQDPGQGLRLIYYSQIVNDFQKGDIAEGYSVSREKKESFPLTVTSAQKNPTAFYLCASKSGGGETQYFGPGTRLLVL.